The 4 T cell receptor beta chains reported below all come from one sample, sequenced in a study of identical twins. TCRdb itself ran the 5' RACE reads through MiXCR, one entry per CDR3 protein. The table includes hundreds of thousands of distinct CDR3 sequences, roughly 20% detected once. The sample was also reused in another study, on T cells expressing NK-cell markers.

Input material: PBMCs. Receptors originate from a woman aged 18 to 35 in good health.

This clonotype was seen only a few times. The J gene is TRBJ2-1, the V gene TRBV6-5; no clear D gene. This CDR3 region has 17 residues. Germline V gives CDR1 MNHEY, CDR2 SVGAGI. Trimming cost V 2 bases and J 6 bases, with 20 bases left between them. The CDR3 protein is CASSYRRSAPRLNEQFF. The CDR3 nucleotides are TGTGCCAGCAGTTACCGACGTTCAGCACCCCGTCTCAATGAGCAGTTCTTC.

This clonotype was observed a handful of times. The V and J genes are TRBV5-6 and TRBJ1-2; D is uncertain. The V and J ends lost 1 base and 13 bases respectively, with 11 bases between them. The CDR3 length is 11 residues. Germline assignment: CDR1 SGHDT and CDR2 YYEEEE. The chain's CDR3 is CASSLSSAVTF. As DNA, the CDR3 is TGTGCCAGCAGCTTGAGCTCGGCGGTCACCTTC.

This clonotype has ten or more counts. The genes are TRBV20-1 and TRBJ1-2; 7 nucleotides line up with TRBD1. J lost 0 bases, V lost 3 bases, and 7 bases had no gene match. The CDR3 loop spans 15 amino acids. Germline V gene lookup returns CDR1 DFQATT and CDR2 SNEGSKA (reference sequence). CDR3 DNA sequence: TGCAGTGCTAGCGCCACAGGGGCGCCTAACTATGGCTACACCTTC. This encodes CSASATGAPNYGYTF.

There are many counts of this clonotype. The chain carries TRBV20-1 and TRBJ1-2; the D gene is possibly TRBD1 (5 bases). CDR1 is DFQATT, CDR2 SNEGSKA, per germline (reference sequence). There are 13 residues in the CDR3. V was pared by 2 bases and J by 2 bases, with 9 bases between. The CDR3 here is CSARRDQNYGYTF. CDR3 DNA sequence: TGCAGTGCTAGACGGGACCAGAACTATGGCTACACCTTC.